This paragraph reports one T cell receptor (beta chain). This clonotype has more than one count but fewer than ten. No antigen is known for it. Base qualities are not at hand, and no much larger clone is one base apart. TCR beta CDR3 regions were amplified from RNA transcripts. The TCR CDR3 was subjected to a first round of RT-PCR using the HTBI primer set and the Qiagen OneStep RT-PCR kit. Libraries were constructed in a second round of multiplex PCR, after which size selection and purification were performed. The libraries were sequenced on an Illumina HiSeq2000 using paired-end 100 bp reads. On the study's bioinformatics: SOAPnuke was used to process the raw data, removing reads that contained adapters or uncalled bases, had a mean Phred below 15, or lacked an exact match to the constant primer or identifier. COPE v1.2.5 was used to merge high-quality paired reads, and clonotypes were defined as unique nucleotide sequences. MiTCR v1.1 was used to align clonotypes to the IMGT TRBV, TRBD and TRBJ reference segments. Only V-J combinations with frequency above 0.0001, covering 99% to 99.2% of repertoires, were analysed. The TCS score was defined as the ratio of F50 (clonal expansion) to E x V (chaos), calculated using BLOSUM62-based TCRdist between CDR3 peptides within each V-J. Welch's t-statistics and random forest reduced around 550 V-J features to 10 to 15, which were used in a naive Bayes classifier (R e1071). TCRdb ran its own pipeline on the public reads, namely fastp trimming at Q25 and MiXCR clone calling, and kept in-frame beta chains. Rows matching on CDR3 protein sequence are summarized as one entry with the most common DNA and genes. What appears here as the V and J calls and clone size reflects TCRdb's work, not the paper's. This sample is represented by under 400,000 distinct CDR3 sequences; around 20% of them were singletons. Together, the top ten hold roughly 52% of the sample.

CDR1 and CDR2 are read off the germline V gene (reference sequence) as DFQATT and SNEGSKA. CDR3 length: 13 amino acids, cysteine to phenylalanine. Only the CDR3 DNA stays, 39 bases, in frame from base 1. V sheds 1 base and J sheds 6 bases, leaving 10 bases between their ends. A patient counted as having stable Graves' hyperthyroidism if no progression to ophthalmopathy occurred over 18 months of follow-up. Hyperthyroidism patients were newly diagnosed, had a disease duration of under 2 months, and were aged 18 to 65 years. Any patient with an uncontrolled infection, another autoimmune disease, pregnancy or lactation was excluded. Diagnoses were based on clinical symptoms, serum thyroxine and TRAb, thyroid ultrasound and orbital computed tomography. Ficoll-Paque density gradient centrifugation was used to isolate PBMCs from around 10 ml of fresh peripheral blood. Total RNA was extracted with Trizol reagent, and quality was checked on an Agilent 2100 Bioanalyzer.

This entry is derived from a study of T cells in Graves' hyperthyroidism and ophthalmopathy (dated by TCRdb to the late 2010s). General notes on the study: Peripheral blood samples were taken at initial diagnosis, before any treatment was given. A discovery cohort of about 95 patients, 43 with Graves' ophthalmopathy and 55 to 60 with stable Graves' hyperthyroidism, was used to find distinguishing TCR V-J signatures. Whether ophthalmopathy could be predicted prospectively was tested in an independent validation cohort made up of approximately 19 hyperthyroidism patients plus 17 patients who later progressed to ophthalmopathy. The approximately 97 discovery patients were randomly divided into training and test sets at a 7:3 ratio. In addition, the study compared T-cell repertoires in thyroid tissue and in blood from over 5 Graves' hyperthyroidism patients. Following sampling, methimazole starting at 30 mg daily was given to hyperthyroidism patients, and high-dose intravenous methylprednisolone was given to ophthalmopathy patients. The paper reports TCR Vbeta CDR3 sequencing of fewer than 150 peripheral blood samples: around 45 ophthalmopathy, about 75 hyperthyroidism and around 17 progressor patients.

On the study overall, not on this receptor specifically: In validation, progression to ophthalmopathy was predicted by the model with nearly 71% sensitivity and 72.22% specificity, a median of approximately 6.5 months before onset. Most expanded thyroid clonotypes (frequency above 0.001) were also detected in blood, a finding suggesting that blood repertoires may reflect thyroid immune responses. In cross-validation, a model built on a 13 V-J signature told ophthalmopathy apart from stable hyperthyroidism with approximately 90% sensitivity and around 83% specificity, and in testing the same model reached 80%/75%. No statistical method was used to fix the sample size in advance, and group allocation was not hidden from the investigators.

This clonotype was sampled from a woman in her 50s with Graves' hyperthyroidism. In this chain, TRBV20-1 is recombined with TRBJ1-5; no D segment can be confidently identified. The sequenced sample consisted of blood. The DNA sequence reads TGCAGTGCTAGAGGCACTGTCAGTCAGCCCCAGCATTTT. Its protein reads: CSARGTVSQPQHF.